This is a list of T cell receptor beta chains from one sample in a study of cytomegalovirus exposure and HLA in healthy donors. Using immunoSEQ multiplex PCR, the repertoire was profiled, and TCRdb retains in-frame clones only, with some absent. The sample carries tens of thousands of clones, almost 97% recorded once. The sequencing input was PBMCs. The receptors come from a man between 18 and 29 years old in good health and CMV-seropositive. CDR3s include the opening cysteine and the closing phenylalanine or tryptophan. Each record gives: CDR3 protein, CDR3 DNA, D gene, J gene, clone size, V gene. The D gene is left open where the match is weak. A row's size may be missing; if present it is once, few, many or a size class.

CASSQDRNTGELFF | TGTGCCAGCAGCCAAGACAGGAACACCGGGGAGCTGTTTTTT | NA | TRBJ2-2 | NA | TRBV7-3
CASSLTGTANTEAFF | TGTGCCAGCAGTTTAACCGGGACAGCTAACACTGAAGCTTTCTTT | TRBD1 | TRBJ1-1 | NA | TRBV27
CATQWARGEKLFF | TGTGCCACCCAATGGGCCAGGGGGGAAAAACTGTTTTTT | TRBD1 | TRBJ1-4 | NA | TRBV28
CASSLGGEVYGYTF | TGTGCCAGCAGCTTAGGGGGAGAGGTCTATGGCTACACCTTC | NA | TRBJ1-2 | NA | TRBV7-9
CASTKDRANYGYTF | TGTGCCAGCACCAAGGACAGGGCTAACTATGGCTACACCTTC | TRBD1 | TRBJ1-2 | NA | TRBV28
CASSYGDSGFRDTQYF | TGTGCCAGCAGTTACGGGGACAGCGGTTTTAGAGATACGCAGTATTTT | TRBD1 | TRBJ2-3 | once | TRBV6-5
CASSRKGQGRDTQYF | TGTGCCAGCAGCAGGAAGGGACAGGGTAGGGATACGCAGTATTTT | TRBD1 | TRBJ2-3 | once | TRBV7-2
CAWSVGGNTEAFF | TGTGCCTGGAGTGTAGGGGGGAACACTGAAGCTTTCTTT | NA | TRBJ1-1 | once | TRBV30
CASRQGDSYEQYF | TGTGCCAGCCGACAGGGGGATTCCTACGAGCAGTACTTC | TRBD1 | TRBJ2-7 | NA | TRBV18
CASSVVTGAGELFF | TGTGCCAGCAGCGTAGTTACAGGCGCCGGGGAGCTGTTTTTT | NA | TRBJ2-2 | NA | TRBV9
CASFIGLRDTEAFF | TGTGCCAGCTTCATAGGCCTCAGGGACACTGAAGCTTTCTTT | NA | TRBJ1-1 | NA | TRBV18
CASSSLADRLAGDGNNEQFF | TGTGCCAGCAGTTCCCTCGCCGACCGACTAGCGGGAGATGGAAACAATGAGCAGTTCTTC | TRBD2 | TRBJ2-1 | NA | TRBV27
CASSLRGYTGNTEAFF | TGTGCCAGCAGTTTAAGGGGCTACACAGGGAACACTGAAGCTTTCTTT | NA | TRBJ1-1 | once | TRBV7-2
CASSFRVGEETQYF | TGCGCCAGCAGCTTCCGCGTAGGGGAAGAGACCCAGTACTTC | NA | TRBJ2-5 | NA | TRBV5-1
CASSLGRDAYNEQFF | TGTGCCAGCAGTTTAGGGCGGGACGCGTACAATGAGCAGTTCTTC | NA | TRBJ2-1 | NA | TRBV28
CASSTGLAGVAETQYF | TGTGCCAGCAGCACGGGACTAGCGGGAGTAGCAGAGACCCAGTACTTC | TRBD2 | TRBJ2-5 | NA | TRBV27
CASRRGTGMSIYF | TGTGCCAGTAGACGAGGGACAGGGATGTCCATATATTTT | TRBD1 | TRBJ1-3 | once | TRBV19
CASSYFRGNQPQHF | TGTGCCAGCAGTTATTTTAGGGGAAATCAGCCCCAGCATTTT | NA | TRBJ1-5 | NA | TRBV27
CASSSNRGTQETQYF | TGTGCCAGCAGTTCTAACAGGGGGACCCAAGAGACCCAGTACTTC | TRBD1 | TRBJ2-5 | NA | TRBV5-4
CAISPNPESQRYTDTQYF | TGTGCCATCAGTCCAAACCCGGAGAGCCAGCGGTACACAGATACGCAGTATTTT | NA | TRBJ2-3 | once | TRBV10-3
CASSEGLVTSGSPFAETQYF | TGTGCCAGCAGTGAAGGGCTAGTGACTAGCGGGAGTCCGTTCGCAGAGACCCAGTACTTC | TRBD2 | TRBJ2-5 | NA | TRBV6-1
CASSPTGTRTNEQFF | TGTGCCAGCAGCCCCACCGGGACTAGGACCAATGAGCAGTTCTTC | TRBD2 | TRBJ2-1 | NA | TRBV7-9
CASSGGRDGQFF | TGTGCCAGCAGCGGGGGCCGGGACGGGCAGTTCTTC | NA | TRBJ2-1 | NA | TRBV7-8
CSVEGTSGAGGGQYF | TGCAGCGTTGAAGGGACTAGCGGGGCCGGGGGCGGGCAGTATTTT | TRBD2 | TRBJ2-3 | NA | TRBV29-1
CASSRQGLAGAPTGELFF | TGCGCCAGCAGCCGGCAGGGACTAGCGGGAGCCCCGACCGGGGAGCTGTTTTTT | TRBD2 | TRBJ2-2 | NA | TRBV4-1
CASSYSSPESTEAFF | TGTGCCAGCAGTTACTCGTCGCCGGAGAGCACTGAAGCTTTCTTT | NA | TRBJ1-1 | NA | TRBV6-5
CASSLPLPSGGYTF | TGTGCCAGCAGTTTACCACTTCCGTCCGGGGGCTACACCTTC | NA | TRBJ1-2 | NA | TRBV7-2
CASNLSGGGSGNTIYF | TGTGCCAGCAACCTGTCGGGGGGCGGCTCTGGAAACACCATATATTTT | NA | TRBJ1-3 | NA | TRBV28
CASSTRTGLRETQYF | TGTGCCAGCAGCACGAGGACAGGGTTGCGTGAGACCCAGTACTTC | NA | TRBJ2-5 | once | TRBV21-1
CASSQGSGLVSETQYF | TGTGCCAGCAGCCAAGGTAGCGGACTAGTATCAGAGACCCAGTACTTC | TRBD2 | TRBJ2-5 | NA | TRBV14
CASSGGDRGETQYF | TGTGCCAGCAGTGGGGGGGACAGGGGAGAGACCCAGTACTTC | TRBD1 | TRBJ2-5 | NA | TRBV6-1
CASSVDRGGYNEQFF | TGTGCCAGCAGTGTTGACAGGGGAGGCTACAATGAGCAGTTCTTC | TRBD1 | TRBJ2-1 | NA | TRBV2
CASTERAGGTAVANVDTQYF | TGTGCCAGCACTGAACGGGCAGGGGGGACAGCGGTCGCCAACGTGGATACGCAGTATTTT | NA | TRBJ2-3 | NA | TRBV6-1
CASSLVPGTSGDYNEQFF | TGCGCCAGCAGCTTGGTCCCCGGGACTAGCGGAGACTACAATGAGCAGTTCTTC | TRBD2 | TRBJ2-1 | NA | TRBV5-1
CASSPSQTEGPLHF | TGTGCCAGCAGCCCAAGTCAGACCGAGGGCCCCCTCCACTTT | NA | TRBJ1-6 | NA | TRBV5-4
CASSLGVAGEVNEQFF | TGTGCCAGCAGCTTAGGGGTAGCGGGAGAGGTCAATGAGCAGTTCTTC | TRBD2 | TRBJ2-1 | NA | TRBV11-2
CASNGLAGGGRTGELFF | TGCGCCAGCAACGGACTAGCGGGAGGGGGGCGCACCGGGGAGCTGTTTTTT | TRBD2 | TRBJ2-2 | NA | TRBV4-1
CASSKRGPLGTGELFF | TGTGCCAGTAGTAAGAGGGGGCCGTTGGGAACCGGGGAGCTGTTTTTT | TRBD1 | TRBJ2-2 | NA | TRBV19
CASSLSIGQPQHF | TGCGCCAGCAGCTTGAGTATCGGTCAGCCCCAGCATTTT | NA | TRBJ1-5 | NA | TRBV5-1
CASSLPGGYQETQYF | TGTGCCAGCAGCTTACCTGGGGGGTACCAAGAGACCCAGTACTTC | NA | TRBJ2-5 | NA | TRBV11-2
CASSRQGTEQPQHF | TGCGCCAGCAGCCGACAGGGAACAGAGCAGCCCCAGCATTTT | TRBD1 | TRBJ1-5 | NA | TRBV4-1
CASSLALDTQYF | TGTGCCAGCAGCCTAGCGCTAGATACGCAGTATTTT | NA | TRBJ2-3 | once | TRBV6-6
CASSLASGYEQYF | TGTGCCAGCAGCTTGGCTAGCGGCTACGAGCAGTACTTC | TRBD2 | TRBJ2-7 | NA | TRBV5-4
CAISGVGFSGTDTQYF | TGTGCCATCAGCGGGGTGGGGTTTTCTGGCACAGATACGCAGTATTTT | NA | TRBJ2-3 | NA | TRBV10-3
CASSPWEGRRSTDTQYF | TGTGCCAGCAGCCCCTGGGAGGGGAGAAGGAGCACAGATACGCAGTATTTT | TRBD2 | TRBJ2-3 | NA | TRBV7-8
CASSQGQGVNTEAFF | TGCGCCAGCAGCCAAGGACAGGGGGTGAACACTGAAGCTTTCTTT | TRBD1 | TRBJ1-1 | once | TRBV4-1
CASSPGRLNEKLFF | TGTGCCAGCTCACCAGGCAGACTAAATGAAAAACTGTTTTTT | NA | TRBJ1-4 | few | TRBV18
CASSDGQGPYMNTEAFF | TGTGCCAGCAGTGATGGACAGGGGCCTTATATGAACACTGAAGCTTTCTTT | TRBD1 | TRBJ1-1 | NA | TRBV9
CASRLTDTQYF | TGTGCCAGCAGGTTAACAGATACGCAGTATTTT | NA | TRBJ2-3 | once | TRBV2
CASSLSRQGNEQFF | TGTGCCAGCAGTTTATCACGACAGGGCAATGAGCAGTTCTTC | TRBD1 | TRBJ2-1 | NA | TRBV28